Listed below are T cell receptor beta chains from one sample, sequenced in a study of T cells after yellow fever vaccination. TCRdb used MiXCR to reprocess the 5' RACE reads, holding one entry per CDR3 protein. The sample includes 300,000 to 350,000 distinct CDR3 sequences, around 4.1% of them seen just once. Sequenced here: PBMCs, sampled 5 days after the yellow fever booster vaccination. The receptors shown here come from a young man who received the YFV17D yellow fever vaccine. Both conserved end residues are part of each CDR3. The D gene is left open where the match is weak. Rows may omit the clone size; those that give it use once, few, many or a size class.

V gene,clone size,J gene,D gene,CDR3 DNA,CDR3 protein
TRBV10-2,-,TRBJ1-5,-,TGCGCCAGCAGCGAGGGGGGGTCCAATCAGCCCCAGCATTTT,CASSEGGSNQPQHF
TRBV5-1,few,TRBJ1-3,-,TGCGCCAGCAGCGAGACTGTCTCTGGAAACACCATATATTTT,CASSETVSGNTIYF
TRBV20-1,few,TRBJ2-5,TRBD2,TGCAGTGCCCCGATAGGTGTAGCGGGGGGCTCGTATCTCGAGACCCAGTACTTC,CSAPIGVAGGSYLETQYF
TRBV20-1,-,TRBJ2-5,-,TGCAGTGCCCTTAAAGAGACCCAGTACTTC,CSALKETQYF
TRBV9,-,TRBJ2-1,TRBD2,TGTGCCAGCAACCCCGGGGGGGCCGGTTGGAATGAGCAGTTCTTC,CASNPGGAGWNEQFF
TRBV7-2,-,TRBJ1-2,-,TGTGCCAGCAGCTTAAGTTCGGGACGGTTCTATGGCTACACCTTC,CASSLSSGRFYGYTF
TRBV2,-,TRBJ1-6,-,TGTGCCAGCAGCAAACAGATTCTCCTCTCACCCCTCCACTTT,CASSKQILLSPLHF
TRBV6-5,many,TRBJ2-7,-,TGTGCCAGCAGTAATGGTTACGAGCAGTACTTC,CASSNGYEQYF
TRBV5-1,few,TRBJ2-2,-,TGCGCCAGCAGCTTGGTGGGACCGGTCGGGGAGCTGTTTTTT,CASSLVGPVGELFF
TRBV6-6,-,TRBJ2-1,TRBD2,TGTGCCAGCAGTTACGGGACTAGTTTGGGTTACAATGAGCAGTTCTTC,CASSYGTSLGYNEQFF
TRBV29-1,-,TRBJ2-5,TRBD2,TGCAGCATACTAGCGGGGGGGCGCATTTTTGAGACCCAGTACTTC,CSILAGGRIFETQYF
TRBV24-1,-,TRBJ2-3,TRBD1,TGTGCCACCAGTGACCGGGACAGCGATACGCAGTATTTT,CATSDRDSDTQYF
TRBV6-5,-,TRBJ2-7,-,TGTGCCAGCAGCCACGGGGTACACACGTACGAGCAGTACTTC,CASSHGVHTYEQYF
TRBV4-2,few,TRBJ1-2,-,TGTGCCAGCAGCCAAGATCTAGCTAACTATGGCTACACCTTC,CASSQDLANYGYTF
TRBV3-1,few,TRBJ1-6,-,TGTGCCAGCAGCCAACACACGTCCTCTCCCTCACCCCTCCACTTT,CASSQHTSSPSPLHF
TRBV11-2,-,TRBJ2-1,-,TGTGCCAGCACCCCCGGGTTTAATGAGCAGTTCTTC,CASTPGFNEQFF
TRBV2,many,TRBJ1-5,-,TGTGCCAGCAGTTTTACAGGGATATATCAGCCCCAGCATTTT,CASSFTGIYQPQHF
TRBV7-9,many,TRBJ2-5,-,TGTGCCAGCAGCTTACTGGGGGCCCAAGAGACCCAGTACTTC,CASSLLGAQETQYF
TRBV7-3,-,TRBJ1-1,TRBD1,TGTGCCAGCAGCCCACAGGGGTTGACTGAAGCTTTCTTT,CASSPQGLTEAFF
TRBV6-2/TRBV6-3,few,TRBJ2-6,-,TGTGCCAGCAGGACGGCCGGGGCCAACGTCCTGACTTTC,CASRTAGANVLTF
TRBV14,-,TRBJ2-5,-,TGTGCCAGCAGCCAATTAGAGACCCAGTACTTC,CASSQLETQYF
TRBV20-1,-,TRBJ2-5,-,TGCAGTGCCACTAGTGACGGGACCCAGTACTTC,CSATSDGTQYF
TRBV19,few,TRBJ1-1,-,TGTGCCAGTAGTATAAGGGGCCTCGCTGAAGCTTTCTTT,CASSIRGLAEAFF
TRBV5-6,many,TRBJ2-5,TRBD1,TGTGCCAGCAGCTACCAACAGGGGGAAGAGACCCAGTACTTC,CASSYQQGEETQYF
TRBV7-8,many,TRBJ2-3,TRBD2,TGTGCCAGCAGCTTAGTCCGGAGTCTAGCGGGGGGGCCGAGCACAGATACGCAGTATTTT,CASSLVRSLAGGPSTDTQYF
TRBV20-1,many,TRBJ2-7,TRBD2,TGCAGTGCTACCTCGGGAGGCGACTACGAGCAGTACTTC,CSATSGGDYEQYF
TRBV5-1,few,TRBJ2-3,TRBD1,TGCGCCAGCAGCGGACCCACGGGACAGCCCACAGATACGCAGTATTTT,CASSGPTGQPTDTQYF
TRBV7-9,many,TRBJ2-5,-,TGTGCCAGCAGCTTGCAGACAGGTCAAGAGACCCAGTACTTC,CASSLQTGQETQYF
TRBV5-5,few,TRBJ2-7,-,TGTGCCAGCAGCTTGATTTTGGGGCCGAGTAGCTACGAGCAGTACTTC,CASSLILGPSSYEQYF
TRBV7-9,-,TRBJ1-4,TRBD1,TGTGCCAGCAGCTTTGGGACAGGCCGTGAACTGTTTTTT,CASSFGTGRELFF
TRBV5-1,few,TRBJ1-2,-,TGCGCCAGCAGCTTGCGACCCAGGGGTACAAACTATGGCTACACCTTC,CASSLRPRGTNYGYTF
TRBV5-1,-,TRBJ1-1,-,TGCGCCAGCGGGACGGAGCCCGCGAGCACTGAAGCTTTCTTT,CASGTEPASTEAFF
TRBV5-1,-,TRBJ2-1,TRBD2,TGCGCCAGCAGCTTGGCAGCGGGGGCATACAATGAGCAGTTCTTC,CASSLAAGAYNEQFF
TRBV11-2,few,TRBJ1-6,TRBD1,TGTGCCAGCAGCTTCGGGGGGCAGGGGGATTCACCCCTCCACTTT,CASSFGGQGDSPLHF
TRBV7-8,-,TRBJ2-7,-,TGTGCCAGCAGCTTGTCGGGTGGACCTAGAGAGCAGTACTTC,CASSLSGGPREQYF
TRBV18,few,TRBJ2-1,TRBD1,TGTGCCAGCTCCAGATTGGGACAGACCTACAATGAGCAGTTCTTC,CASSRLGQTYNEQFF
TRBV12-3/TRBV12-4,-,TRBJ1-1,-,TGTGCCAGTCGTAGATGGGACACTGAAGCTTTCTTT,CASRRWDTEAFF
TRBV4-1,few,TRBJ1-1,-,TGCGCCAGCAGCCCCATAGGGGAAGAAGCTTTCTTT,CASSPIGEEAFF
TRBV2,-,TRBJ1-4,-,TGTGCCAGCAGACATGGTGGAGATATACAGGGAAATGAAAAACTGTTTTTT,CASRHGGDIQGNEKLFF
TRBV5-1,many,TRBJ2-6,-,TGCGCCAGCAGCCCAAGACAGAGCTCTGGGGCCAACGTCCTGACTTTC,CASSPRQSSGANVLTF